These 14 T cell receptor beta chains came from one sample sequenced in a study of T-cell reconstitution after alpha-beta-depleted transplantation in children. A library of TCRbeta sequences, prepared with unique molecular identifiers, was generated. TCRdb re-derived calls from the PCR reads in MiXCR, one entry per CDR3 protein. Of almost 250,000 distinct CDR3 sequences in the sample, about 23% were seen once. The sample consisted of PBMCs, taken before TCRalphabeta/CD19-depleted stem cell transplant. Source of these receptors: a girl aged 2 to 10 with Fanconi anemia, due to receive a stem cell transplant.

In its sample, this clonotype was seen a few times. The chain has TRBV18 and TRBJ2-1; 9 bases match TRBD1. The junction had 7 bases not matched to a gene; V was cut back by 2 bases and J by 8 bases. This CDR3 region has 15 residues. Germline V gene data show CDR1 as KGHSH and CDR2 as LQKENI. Here the CDR3 DNA reads TGTGCCAGCTCACCATCGGGACAGGGACGATATGAGCAGTTCTTC. Encoded protein: CASSPSGQGRYEQFF.

This clonotype came up many times. The rearrangement joins TRBV10-1 to TRBJ2-2, with 9 bases fitting TRBD1. This CDR3 contains 19 residues. V shed 0 bases, J shed 3 bases, and the junction held 11 bases outside the gene matches. The germline V gene has CDR1 WNHNN and CDR2 SYGVQD (reference sequence). The CDR3 nucleotides read TGCGCCAGCAGTGAGTCCCTTGGACCGGGACAGGGCTACACCGGGGAGCTGTTTTTT. Its translation: CASSESLGPGQGYTGELFF.

This clonotype was picked up a small number of times. The V and J genes are TRBV6-4 and TRBJ2-2; TRBD2 is a possible D gene (6 bases). The ends were cut back, 4 bases at V and 0 bases at J, with 6 bases in the middle. Germline V CDR1 and CDR2: MRHNA, SNTAGT. This CDR3 region has 14 residues. This chain's CDR3 is CASSGEANTGELFF. The CDR3 DNA reads as TGTGCCAGCAGTGGGGAGGCGAACACCGGGGAGCTGTTTTTT.

The chain carries TRBV30 and TRBJ2-7; 7 bases line up with TRBD1. The germline CDR1 and CDR2 sequences are GTSNPN and SVGIG (reference sequence). The length of the CDR3 is 15 residues. Germline trimming cut 1 base from V and 5 bases from J; bases unmatched to any gene: 11. DNA for the CDR3: TGTGCCTGGAGTGAGATGGGAAGGGGGCTCGACGAGCAGTACTTC. Encoded protein: CAWSEMGRGLDEQYF.

This chain joins TRBV20-1 and TRBJ2-1, with TRBD2 identical over 7 bases. CDR1 is DFQATT and CDR2 is SNEGSKA in the germline V gene (reference sequence). Trimming cost V 8 bases and J 8 bases; bases outside gene matches: 15. The CDR3 length is 14 residues. As DNA, the CDR3 is TGCAGTCTCCTTAGGTGGGAGGGCAACGATGAGCAGTTCTTC. Amino acids: CSLLRWEGNDEQFF.

This chain joins TRBV29-1 and TRBJ2-7; D is unresolved. The CDR3 sequence is 12 residues long. Trimming left V 4 bases short and J 2 bases short, with 9 bases between. The V gene's germline CDR1 is SQVTM and CDR2 ANQGSEA. CDR3: CSVAATTYEQYF. CDR3 sequence (DNA): TGCAGCGTTGCCGCTACTACCTACGAGCAGTACTTC.

This clonotype showed up many times. This rearrangement joins TRBV7-7 to TRBJ2-1; TRBD2 aligns across 8 bases. CDR1 SSHAT and CDR2 FNYEAQ come from the germline V gene (reference sequence). J was trimmed by 4 bases and V by 3 bases; bases with no gene match: 11. The CDR3 is made up of 17 amino acids. The CDR3 is CASSFRSGLAGYNEQFF. Written as DNA, the CDR3 is TGTGCCAGCAGCTTCCGGTCCGGGCTAGCGGGTTACAATGAGCAGTTCTTC.

This clonotype was counted only a few times. The J gene is TRBJ1-2, the V gene TRBV29-1; D may be TRBD1 (6 bases). The V end lost 3 bases, the J end lost 4 bases, and 15 bases lay between the germline ends. Germline CDR1 and CDR2: SQVTM and ANQGSEA. The CDR3 runs to 14 residues. The DNA of the CDR3 is TGCAGCGTTGAGGGCCTGGGGGCCAGCTATGGCTACACCTTC. It encodes CSVEGLGASYGYTF.

The table lists this clonotype with many counts. The chain couples TRBV21-1 to TRBJ2-1; the table gives TRBD2 as D, unverified against the DNA. TRBV21-1 is a recognized pseudogene. The CDR3 sequence is 18 residues long. The CDR3 protein is CASSAPPGTSGKRNEQFF. The CDR3 nucleotides are TGTGCCAGCAGTGCCCCACCCGGGACTAGCGGGAAACGAAATGAGCAGTTCTTC.

J is TRBJ2-2 and V is TRBV7-9, with TRBD1 identical over 8 bases. Germline V gives CDR1 SEHNR, CDR2 FQNEAQ (reference sequence). The CDR3 is made up of 15 amino acids. The V segment lost 4 bases and the J segment 1 base; nucleotides outside the gene matches: 2. CDR3 DNA: TGTGCCAGCAGCTACGGACAGGGGAACACCGGGGAGCTGTTTTTT. This sequence encodes CASSYGQGNTGELFF.

Only a few counts were recorded for this clonotype. This chain links TRBV29-1 with TRBJ2-7; 9 bases match TRBD1. Per the germline V gene, CDR1 is SQVTM and CDR2 is ANQGSEA. The CDR3 extends over 13 amino acids. The trim removed 6 bases at V and 4 bases at J, leaving 7 bases unmatched. CDR3 sequence: CSVTGTGMYEQYF. CDR3 sequence (DNA): TGCAGCGTGACCGGGACAGGGATGTACGAGCAGTACTTC.

The sample holds a few counts of this clonotype. The rearrangement uses TRBV29-1 and TRBJ1-1, with a weak D call TRBD1 (6 bases). This CDR3 has 15 amino acids. Trimming left V 7 bases short and J 10 bases short, with 28 bases between. The V gene's germline CDR1 is SQVTM and CDR2 ANQGSEA. The CDR3 region has the DNA TGCAGCGCTACACGCGAACAGGGAACCGTGCTTCCAGCTTTCTTT. It encodes CSATREQGTVLPAFF.

The V call is TRBV29-1, the J call TRBJ2-3; 12 nucleotides match TRBD2. CDR1 SQVTM and CDR2 ANQGSEA come from the germline V gene. The CDR3 length is 15 residues. V lost 6 bases, J lost 2 bases, and 6 bases stayed unmatched. The CDR3 bases are TGCAGCGTGGCGACTAGCGGGAGAGACACAGATACGCAGTATTTT. Encoded protein: CSVATSGRDTDTQYF.

At least ten counts were recorded for this clonotype. The chain has TRBV6-5 and TRBJ1-5; no clear D. The CDR3 spans 18 residues. Per germline, CDR1 MNHEY and CDR2 SVGAGI. Deletions cut 0 bases from V and 5 bases from J, with 20 bases between. CDR3 amino acids: CASSYSFQDPRPYQPQHF. The CDR3 DNA is TGTGCCAGCAGTTACTCGTTTCAAGACCCCAGGCCCTATCAGCCCCAGCATTTT.